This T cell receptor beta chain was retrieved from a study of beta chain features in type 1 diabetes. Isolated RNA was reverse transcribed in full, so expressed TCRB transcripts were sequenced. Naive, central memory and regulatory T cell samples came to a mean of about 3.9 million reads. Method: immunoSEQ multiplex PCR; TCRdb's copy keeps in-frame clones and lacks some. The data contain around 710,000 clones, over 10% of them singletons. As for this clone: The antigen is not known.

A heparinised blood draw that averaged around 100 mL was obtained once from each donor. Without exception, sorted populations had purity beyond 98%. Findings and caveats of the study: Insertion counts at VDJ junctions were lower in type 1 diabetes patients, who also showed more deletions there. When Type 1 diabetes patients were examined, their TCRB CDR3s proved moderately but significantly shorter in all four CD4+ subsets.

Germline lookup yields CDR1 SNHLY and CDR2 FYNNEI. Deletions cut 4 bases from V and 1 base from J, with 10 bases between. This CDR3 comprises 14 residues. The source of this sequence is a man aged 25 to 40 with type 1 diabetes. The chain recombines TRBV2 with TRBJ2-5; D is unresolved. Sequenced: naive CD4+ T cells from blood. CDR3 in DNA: TGTGCCAGCAGTGGGCGTCGACGCCAAGAGACCCAGTACTTC. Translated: CASSGRRRQETQYF.